This TCR beta chain was obtained from a study of T cells in Graves' hyperthyroidism and ophthalmopathy. Overall study: Upon initial diagnosis and before any treatment, peripheral blood was collected. Findings of the study overall: Patients with ophthalmopathy were separated from those with stable hyperthyroidism by a 13 V-J model.

This clonotype appeared many times. Its antigen is not known. The investigators amplified TCR beta CDR3 regions from RNA transcripts. HTBI primers were employed in a first-round RT-PCR of the TCR CDR3. TCRdb re-analysed the multiplex PCR reads in MiXCR, keeping a single row per CDR3 protein. The repertoire holds 400,000 to 500,000 distinct CDR3 sequences, 13% to 15% seen once, with less than 20% in the top ten. V gave up 3 bases and J gave up 2 bases; unmatched junction bases: 9. This CDR3 has 17 residues. Germline V gives CDR1 LGHNT, CDR2 FRNRAP. This chain uses TRBV12-5 with TRBJ2-3; 9 bases align to TRBD2. This receptor was identified in a woman younger than 30 with Graves' hyperthyroidism. The sample was blood. In nucleotides, the CDR3 is TGTGCTAGTGGTTTCCCCCCTAGCGGGATCCACACAGATACGCAGTATTTT. This gives the protein CASGFPPSGIHTDTQYF.